Listed here is a single T cell receptor (beta chain). The antigen is undetermined. Constant-region reverse primers amplified full-length variable regions, followed by semi-nested Nested Universal Primer A PCR. TCRdb re-called the 5' RACE reads through MiXCR, storing one row per CDR3 protein. The data hold 50,000 to 60,000 distinct CDR3 sequences, with around 20% observed a single time. Study results and caveats: In terms of TCR gene usage, tumor memory CD4+ T cells clustered together with blood and lymph node memory CD4+ cells, as well as with lymph node naive CD4+ cells. Tumor Treg TCRs overlapped most with tumor naive CD4+ cells. The larger cohort examined one V-J beta rearrangement, not whole repertoires.

Cells sorted as Tregs were CD4+, CD25+ and CD127-/low. The sequencing input was tumor-infiltrating Tregs sorted from the breast tumor. This TCR was sampled from a female donor with breast cancer.

CDR3 coding DNA: TGCAGTGCCCGACAGGGCCTCGTAGAAGCTTTCTTT. Its translation is CSARQGLVEAFF. The chain has TRBV20-1 and TRBJ1-1; 7 bases agree with TRBD1. CDR1 and CDR2 from the germline V gene are DFQATT and SNEGSKA (reference sequence). This CDR3 contains 12 residues. Trimming cost V 6 bases and J 8 bases; bases outside gene matches: 9.